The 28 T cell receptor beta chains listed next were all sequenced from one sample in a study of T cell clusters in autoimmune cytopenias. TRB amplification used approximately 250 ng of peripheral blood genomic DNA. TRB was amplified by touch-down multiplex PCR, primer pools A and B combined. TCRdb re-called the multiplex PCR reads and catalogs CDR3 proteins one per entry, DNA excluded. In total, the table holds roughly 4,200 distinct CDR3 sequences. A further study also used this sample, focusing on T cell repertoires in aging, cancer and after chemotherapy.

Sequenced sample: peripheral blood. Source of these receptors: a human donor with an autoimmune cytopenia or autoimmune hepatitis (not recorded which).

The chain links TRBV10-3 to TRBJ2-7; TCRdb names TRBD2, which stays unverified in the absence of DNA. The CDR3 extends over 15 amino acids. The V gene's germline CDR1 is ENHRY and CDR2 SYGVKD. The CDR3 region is CAISRTSGGSYEQYF.

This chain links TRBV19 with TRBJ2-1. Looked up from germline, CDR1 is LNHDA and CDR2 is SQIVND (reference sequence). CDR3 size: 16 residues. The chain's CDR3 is CASSIDSGVRNSEQFF.

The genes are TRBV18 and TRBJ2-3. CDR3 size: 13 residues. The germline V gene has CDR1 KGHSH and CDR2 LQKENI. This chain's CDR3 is CASSPPPADTQYF.

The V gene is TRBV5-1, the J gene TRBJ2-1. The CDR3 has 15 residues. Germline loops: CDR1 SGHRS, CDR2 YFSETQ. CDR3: CASSLETGAYNEQFF.

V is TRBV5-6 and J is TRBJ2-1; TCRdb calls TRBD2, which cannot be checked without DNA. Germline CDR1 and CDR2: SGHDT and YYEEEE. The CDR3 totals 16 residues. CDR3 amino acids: CASSSPGLVRDNEQFF.

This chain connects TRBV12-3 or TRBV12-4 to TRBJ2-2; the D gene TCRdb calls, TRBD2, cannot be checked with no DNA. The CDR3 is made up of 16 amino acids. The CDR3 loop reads CASRRLAGANTGELFF.

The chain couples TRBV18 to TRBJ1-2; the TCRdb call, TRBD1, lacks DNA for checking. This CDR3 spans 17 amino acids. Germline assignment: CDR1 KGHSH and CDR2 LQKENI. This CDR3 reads CASSPQLGQGTNYGYTF.

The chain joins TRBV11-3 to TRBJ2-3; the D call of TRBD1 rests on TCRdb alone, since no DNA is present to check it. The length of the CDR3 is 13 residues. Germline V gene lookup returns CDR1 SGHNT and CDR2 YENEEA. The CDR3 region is CASSPPLATTQYF.

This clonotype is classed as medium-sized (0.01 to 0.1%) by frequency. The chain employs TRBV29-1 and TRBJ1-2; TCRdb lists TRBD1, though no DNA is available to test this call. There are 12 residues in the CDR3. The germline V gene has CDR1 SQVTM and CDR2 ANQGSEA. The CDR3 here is CSVDQGWYGYTF. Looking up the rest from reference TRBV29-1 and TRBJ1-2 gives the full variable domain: SAVISQKPSRDICQRGTSLTIQCQVDSQVTMMFWYRQQPGQSLTLIATANQGSEATYESGFVIDKFPISRPNLTFSTLTVSNMSPEDSSIYLCSVDQGWYGYTFGSGTRLTVV.

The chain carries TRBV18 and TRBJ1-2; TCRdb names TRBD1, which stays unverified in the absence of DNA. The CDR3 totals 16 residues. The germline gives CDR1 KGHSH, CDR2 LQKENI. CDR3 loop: CASSPEGAGANYGYTF.

The CDR3 loop reads CASSLAQGLAKNIQYF. The chain has TRBV11-3 and TRBJ2-4. Germline values: CDR1 SGHNT, CDR2 YENEEA. The CDR3 totals 16 residues. Complete variable domain (other parts from reference TRBV11-3 and TRBJ2-4): EAGVVQSPRYKIIEKKQPVAFWCNPISGHNTLYWYLQNLGQGPELLIRYENEEAVDDSQLPKDRFSAERLKGVDSTLKIQPAELGDSAVYLCASSLAQGLAKNIQYFGAGTRLSVL.

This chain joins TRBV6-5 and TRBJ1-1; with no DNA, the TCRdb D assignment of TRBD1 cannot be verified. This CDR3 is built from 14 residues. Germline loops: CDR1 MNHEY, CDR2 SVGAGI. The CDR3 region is CASSKISGYTEAFF.

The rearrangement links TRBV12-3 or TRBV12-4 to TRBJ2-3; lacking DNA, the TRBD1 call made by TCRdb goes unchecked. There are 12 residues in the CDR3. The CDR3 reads CASTPGLDTQYF.

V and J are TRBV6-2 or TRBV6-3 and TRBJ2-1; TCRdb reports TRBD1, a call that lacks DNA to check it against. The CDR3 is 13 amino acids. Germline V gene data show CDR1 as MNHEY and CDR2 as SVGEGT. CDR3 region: CASSYSTGGRQFF.

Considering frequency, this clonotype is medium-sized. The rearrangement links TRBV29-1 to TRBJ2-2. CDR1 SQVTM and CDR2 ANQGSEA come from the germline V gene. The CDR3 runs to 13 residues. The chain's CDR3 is CSVAGTITGELFF.

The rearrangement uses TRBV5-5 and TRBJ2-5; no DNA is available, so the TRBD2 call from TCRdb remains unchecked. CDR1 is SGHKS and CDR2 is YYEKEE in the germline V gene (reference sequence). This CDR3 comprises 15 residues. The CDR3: CASSLELGGQETQYF.

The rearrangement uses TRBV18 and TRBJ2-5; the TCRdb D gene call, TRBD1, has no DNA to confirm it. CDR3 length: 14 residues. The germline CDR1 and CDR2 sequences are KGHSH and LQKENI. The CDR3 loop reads CASSPDRGQETQYF. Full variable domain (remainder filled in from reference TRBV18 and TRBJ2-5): NAGVMQNPRHLVRRRGQEARLRCSPMKGHSHVYWYRQLPEEGLKFMVYLQKENIIDESGMPKERFSAEFPKEGPSILRIQQVVRGDSAAYFCASSPDRGQETQYFGPGTRLLVL.

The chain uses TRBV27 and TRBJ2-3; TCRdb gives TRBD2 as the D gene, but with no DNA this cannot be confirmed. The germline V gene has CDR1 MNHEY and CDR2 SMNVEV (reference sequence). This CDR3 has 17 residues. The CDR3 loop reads CASSFRLAGGPGDTQYF.

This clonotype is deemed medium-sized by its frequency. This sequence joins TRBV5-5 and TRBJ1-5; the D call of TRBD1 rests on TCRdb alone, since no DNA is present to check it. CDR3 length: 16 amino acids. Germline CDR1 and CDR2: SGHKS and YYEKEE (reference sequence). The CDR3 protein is CASSLQGGDSNQPQHF.

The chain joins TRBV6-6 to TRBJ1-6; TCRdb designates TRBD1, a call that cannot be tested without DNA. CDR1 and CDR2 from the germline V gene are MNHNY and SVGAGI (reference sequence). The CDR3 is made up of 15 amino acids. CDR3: CASSLRQGLESPLHF.

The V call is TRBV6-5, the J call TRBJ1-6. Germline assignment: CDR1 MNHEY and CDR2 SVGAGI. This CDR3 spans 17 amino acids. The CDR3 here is CASSYSIHETNNSPLHF.

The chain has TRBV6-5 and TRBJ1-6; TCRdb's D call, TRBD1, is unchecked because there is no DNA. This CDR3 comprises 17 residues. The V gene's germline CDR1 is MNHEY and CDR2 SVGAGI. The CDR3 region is CASSYAPGGTYNSPLHF.

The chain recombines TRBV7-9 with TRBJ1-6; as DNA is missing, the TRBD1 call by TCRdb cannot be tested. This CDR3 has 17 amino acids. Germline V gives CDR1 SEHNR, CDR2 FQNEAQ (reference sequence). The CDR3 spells CASSLITGSRVNSPLHF.

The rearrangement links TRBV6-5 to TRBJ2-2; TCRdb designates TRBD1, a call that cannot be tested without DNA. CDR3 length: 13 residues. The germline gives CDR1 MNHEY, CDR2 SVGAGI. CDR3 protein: CASSPTRQGELFF.

Here the CDR3 reads CVSKGLAADTQYF. The chain joins TRBV6-2 or TRBV6-3 to TRBJ2-3. Germline CDR1 and CDR2: MNHEY and SVGEGT. The CDR3 length is 13 residues.

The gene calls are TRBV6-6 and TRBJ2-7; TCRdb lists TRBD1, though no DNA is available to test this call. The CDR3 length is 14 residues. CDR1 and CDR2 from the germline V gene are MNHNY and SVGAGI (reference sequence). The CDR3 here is CASSYPGQVYEQYF.

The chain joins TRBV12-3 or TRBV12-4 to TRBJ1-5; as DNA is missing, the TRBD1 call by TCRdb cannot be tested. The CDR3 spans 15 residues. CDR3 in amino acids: CASSLQGGIGQPQHF.

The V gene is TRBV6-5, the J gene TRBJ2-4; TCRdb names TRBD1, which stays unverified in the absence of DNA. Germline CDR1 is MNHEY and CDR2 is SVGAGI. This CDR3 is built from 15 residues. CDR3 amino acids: CASSLAGTGENIQYF.